This T cell receptor (beta chain) was obtained from a study of shared clonotypes between healthy human individuals. Trimming removed 2 bases from V and 6 bases from J; junction bases left unmatched: 0. This CDR3 region has 12 residues. Germline V lookup: CDR1 MDHEN, CDR2 SYDVKM. As to this clone: The same CDR3 also results from other DNA sequences found in this sample.

Assay used: immunoSEQ multiplex PCR; TCRdb lists only in-frame clones, some missing. The sample consists of some 2,000,000 clones, 95% of them appearing once. The rearrangement joins TRBV28 to TRBJ2-7; 8 nucleotides agree with TRBD2. This receptor was obtained from a man in his late teens or twenties in good health. The specimen was naive CD4+ T cells sorted from blood. The sample's subset: CD45RA+ positively selected. DNA of the CDR3: TGTGCCAGCAGTTTAACTAGCGGCGAGCAGTACTTC. Protein: CASSLTSGEQYF.